This T cell receptor (beta chain) was captured by sequencing in a study of graft-versus-host responses after intestinal transplantation. Study-level background: Grafts that recipients had were multivisceral, liver-intestinal, or isolated intestinal transplants.

As to this clone: The antigen is undetermined.

Generated by immunoSEQ multiplex PCR, the TCRdb table keeps only in-frame clones and is missing some. The table includes 100,000 to 110,000 clones, about 88% detected once. Findings and limits, study-wide: Recipient marrow contained GvH clones, some of which appeared first in ileum or blood.

V was shortened by 2 bases and J by 4 bases, with 8 bases between the two germline ends. CDR1 is SNHLY and CDR2 is FYNNEI in the germline V gene. This CDR3 spans 13 amino acids. The clonotype was recovered from a human donor who was the organ donor for an intestinal transplant. The genes are TRBV2 and TRBJ1-2; D is ambiguous. Here the sequenced sample was unstimulated CD4+ T cells sorted from spleen or lymph node cells, taken before transplant. The chain's CDR3 is CASSERYSYGYTF. DNA for the CDR3: TGTGCCAGCAGTGAACGTTATAGCTATGGCTACACCTTC.